These 26 T cell receptor beta chains were all obtained from the same sample, sequenced in a study of beta chain features in type 1 diabetes. No cognate antigen is known for these TCRs. Findings of the study overall: Significant though moderate, a shortening of TCRB CDR3s appeared in all four CD4+ subsets of Type 1 diabetes patients.

The sequenced template was cDNA made from the entire isolated RNA. The data were produced by immunoSEQ multiplex PCR, yet TCRdb's version contains in-frame clones alone and is incomplete. The sample shows 350,000 to 400,000 clones, about 12% of them seen only once. The sequenced material came from naive CD4+ T cells from blood. Receptors originate from a young woman with type 1 diabetes.

This clone was detected a few times. The V call is TRBV7-9, the J call TRBJ1-4, with 7 bases fitting TRBD1. The CDR3 is 14 residues long. V lost 5 bases, J lost 4 bases, and 4 bases stayed unmatched. Germline V gene sequence: CDR1 SEHNR, CDR2 FQNEAQ (reference sequence). In nucleotides, the CDR3 is TGTGCCAGCAGCCAGGGACAGCATAATGAAAAACTGTTTTTT. This gives the protein CASSQGQHNEKLFF.

The rearrangement links TRBV18 to TRBJ2-7; 11 bases agree with TRBD1. Germline V gene sequence: CDR1 KGHSH, CDR2 LQKENI. J was trimmed by 5 bases and V by 3 bases; bases with no gene match: 6. This CDR3 has 15 residues. DNA for the CDR3: TGTGCCAGCTCACCGGGACAGGGGGTTTCCAACGAGCAGTACTTC. This codes for CASSPGQGVSNEQYF.

The chain employs TRBV6-5 and TRBJ2-4; 8 positions agree with TRBD2. CDR3 size: 15 residues. The germline gives CDR1 MNHEY, CDR2 SVGAGI. Trimming cost V 2 bases and J 6 bases; bases outside gene matches: 6. DNA for the CDR3: TGTGCCAGCAGTTACGACCGCGGGGGGCTAAACATTCAGTACTTC. This sequence encodes CASSYDRGGLNIQYF.

This clone was observed a handful of times. The chain couples TRBV4-1 to TRBJ2-1; a possible D gene is TRBD2 (5 bases). The CDR3 spans 17 residues. From germline, CDR1 is MGHRA and CDR2 YSYEKL. Trimming took 0 bases from V and 5 from J, leaving 17 bases between them. The CDR3 spells CASSQESGASTNNEQFF. The CDR3 coding sequence is TGCGCCAGCAGCCAAGAGAGCGGCGCTAGCACAAACAATGAGCAGTTCTTC.

The chain has TRBV11-3 and TRBJ2-1, with 7 bases aligning to TRBD2. CDR3 length: 15 amino acids. CDR1 is SGHNT and CDR2 is YENEEA in the germline V gene. V was pared by 7 bases and J by 6 bases, with 12 bases of the junction left unmatched. CDR3 nucleotides: TGTGCCAGCACCCAGGGTATAGCGGGTGTCAATGAGCAGTTCTTC. Translation gives CASTQGIAGVNEQFF.

The genes are TRBV11-3 and TRBJ2-1; 11 nucleotides agree with TRBD1. J lost 8 bases, V lost 4 bases, and 7 bases had no gene match. This CDR3 has 15 amino acids. Germline CDR1 reads SGHNT; CDR2 reads YENEEA. CDR3 region: CASSSGTGGYYEQFF. In nucleotides, the CDR3 is TGTGCCAGCAGCTCGGGGACAGGGGGTTATTATGAGCAGTTCTTC.

The V call is TRBV2, the J call TRBJ2-7; D possibly corresponds to TRBD1 (5 bases). The CDR3 covers 13 residues. The germline V gene encodes CDR1 SNHLY and CDR2 FYNNEI. V gave up 6 bases and J gave up 5 bases, with 14 bases separating them. CDR3 protein: CASSRAGYNEQYF. The CDR3 DNA is TGTGCCAGCAGCCGAGCAGGGTACAACGAGCAGTACTTC.

The chain is built from TRBV5-1 and TRBJ2-3, with 7 bases fitting TRBD1. The CDR3 is 14 amino acids. With V trimmed by 6 bases and J by 1 base, 5 bases remained unmatched. The germline V gene has CDR1 SGHRS and CDR2 YFSETQ. The CDR3 DNA is TGCGCCAGCATGTTAGGACAGGGCACAGATACGCAGTATTTT. Amino acid sequence: CASMLGQGTDTQYF.

This clone was counted between two and nine times. This rearrangement joins TRBV28 to TRBJ2-7; D uncertain. The CDR3 has 12 amino acids. Germline V gene sequence: CDR1 MDHEN, CDR2 SYDVKM. V lost 11 bases and J lost 3, with 14 bases in between. CDR3 region: CASGGSHYEQYF. CDR3 sequence (DNA): TGTGCCTCAGGTGGCAGCCACTACGAGCAGTACTTC.

This clone was counted a few times. J is TRBJ1-5 and V is TRBV6-6, with 7 nucleotides matching TRBD1. V shed 2 bases and J 4 bases; nucleotides not matched to a gene: 5. The germline gives CDR1 MNHNY, CDR2 SVGAGI (reference sequence). The length of the CDR3 is 15 residues. CDR3 sequence: CASSYTGVGNQPQHF. CDR3 DNA sequence: TGTGCCAGCAGTTACACAGGGGTTGGAAATCAGCCCCAGCATTTT.

This clone was found a few times. The chain is built from TRBV10-3 and TRBJ2-1; TRBD2 matches at 8 bases. CDR1 ENHRY and CDR2 SYGVKD come from the germline V gene. This CDR3 contains 14 residues. Unmatched junction bases numbered 6, after V lost 2 bases and J lost 9 bases. CDR3 coding DNA: TGTGCCATCAGTGAGAAGCGGGAGTTCGGTGAGCAGTTCTTC. Translated, it gives CAISEKREFGEQFF.

The chain has TRBV5-4 and TRBJ2-1; 7 bases line up with TRBD2. V shed 1 base and J 1 base; nucleotides not matched to a gene: 5. The CDR3 loop spans 16 amino acids. From germline, CDR1 is SGHNT and CDR2 YYREEE (reference sequence). In DNA, the CDR3 is TGTGCCAGCAGCTTGCGCCGGGGGGTATCCTACAATGAGCAGTTCTTC. It specifies CASSLRRGVSYNEQFF.

The CDR3 sequence: CASGAEPGQGFNEQYF. In nucleotides, the CDR3 is TGTGCCAGCGGAGCCGAACCCGGACAGGGGTTCAACGAGCAGTACTTC. The chain employs TRBV2 and TRBJ2-7, with 9 bases matching TRBD1. V trimming: 8 bases; J trimming: 5 bases; junction bases outside the gene matches: 16. Germline V gene data show CDR1 as SNHLY and CDR2 as FYNNEI. The CDR3 has 16 amino acids.

This chain connects TRBV18 to TRBJ2-7, with D perhaps matching TRBD2 (6 bases). Trimming cost V 2 bases and J 2 bases, with 10 bases left between them. Germline CDR1 reads KGHSH; CDR2 reads LQKENI. The CDR3 has 14 residues. The CDR3 protein is CASSPGREAYEQYF. The CDR3 coding sequence is TGTGCCAGCTCACCAGGAAGGGAGGCCTACGAGCAGTACTTC. Full variable domain (outside the CDR3, taken from reference TRBV18 and TRBJ2-7): NAGVMQNPRHLVRRRGQEARLRCSPMKGHSHVYWYRQLPEEGLKFMVYLQKENIIDESGMPKERFSAEFPKEGPSILRIQQVVRGDSAAYFCASSPGREAYEQYFGPGTRLTVT.

This clone has a handful of counts. J is TRBJ2-2 and V is TRBV11-2, with D possibly TRBD1 on 5 matching bases. Germline values: CDR1 SGHAT, CDR2 FQNNGV. The CDR3 extends over 14 amino acids. V shed 3 bases and J shed 14 bases, with 19 bases lying between them. The CDR3 is CASSLPSGQGELFF. The CDR3 DNA is TGTGCCAGCAGCTTGCCCTCGGGCCAGGGTGAACTGTTTTTT.

The chain joins TRBV29-1 to TRBJ2-7; perhaps TRBD2 as D (6 bases). CDR1 and CDR2 (germline): SQVTM, ANQGSEA. The germline V and J ends were trimmed by 3 bases and 0 bases, with 12 bases remaining between them. The CDR3 length is 14 residues. The CDR3 region has the DNA TGCAGCGTTGATCAGGAGGGGCTCTCCTACGAGCAGTACTTC. Amino acids: CSVDQEGLSYEQYF.

This clone appeared a few times. The chain recombines TRBV7-3 with TRBJ2-5; 8 nucleotides match TRBD1. The CDR3 runs to 16 residues. Germline V CDR1 and CDR2: SGHTA, FQGTGA. V trimming: 4 bases; J trimming: 2 bases; junction bases outside the gene matches: 9. The CDR3 sequence: CASSYGAGGHQETQYF. The CDR3, as DNA: TGTGCCAGCAGCTATGGGGCAGGGGGCCATCAAGAGACCCAGTACTTC.

A word on this clone: Likely a read error: the CDR3 ends without its conserved phenylalanine or tryptophan. Because the CDR3's place on the DNA is in doubt, the DNA is left out and the CDR3 is given as listed by TCRdb. The rearrangement links TRBV20-1 to TRBJ2-7; the table's TRBD2 call for D was not verified on the DNA. The CDR3 spans 8 residues, counting both ends. Germline assignment: CDR1 DFQATT and CDR2 SNEGSKA (reference sequence). CDR3: CSAGSVGL.

This chain joins TRBV6-5 and TRBJ1-6; D perhaps matches TRBD1 (6 bases). The CDR3 loop spans 14 amino acids. Per germline, CDR1 MNHEY and CDR2 SVGAGI. Trimming removed 2 bases at V and 14 bases at J, with 16 bases between. The CDR3 DNA sequence: TGTGCCAGCAGTTACCCCGGGGGGCGTACGGCCCTCCACTTT. Its protein is CASSYPGGRTALHF.

There are a few counts of this clone. This rearrangement joins TRBV23-1 to TRBJ2-2, with 8 bases that match TRBD1. TRBV23-1 is classed as an ORF, of uncertain function. Trimming removed 4 bases from V and 7 bases from J; junction bases left unmatched: 8. The length of the CDR3 is 15 residues. This CDR3 reads CASSLRRGRDGELFF. CDR3 bases: TGCGCCAGCAGTCTCCGCAGGGGGCGTGACGGGGAGCTGTTTTTT.

This clone has a handful of counts. The chain has TRBV28 and TRBJ2-3, with 8 bases fitting TRBD1. The CDR3 totals 16 residues. Germline V CDR1 and CDR2: MDHEN, SYDVKM. J lost 1 base, V lost 5 bases, and 8 bases had no gene match. The CDR3 coding sequence is TGTGCCAGCAGTCGACAGGGGCCCCTGGGCACAGATACGCAGTATTTT. This encodes CASSRQGPLGTDTQYF.

V is TRBV4-1 and J is TRBJ1-1; TRBD1 aligns across 7 bases. The CDR3 is made up of 14 amino acids. Germline V gene lookup returns CDR1 MGHRA and CDR2 YSYEKL. V gave up 6 bases and J gave up 0 bases; unmatched junction bases: 4. For the CDR3, the DNA is TGCGCCAGCAGACTACAGGGGATGAACACTGAAGCTTTCTTT. Protein sequence: CASRLQGMNTEAFF.

This clone was observed a handful of times. V usage is TRBV9 and J usage is TRBJ1-1, with D unclear. V lost 0 bases and J 0 bases, leaving 6 bases between the germline ends. The CDR3 sequence is 14 residues long. Germline CDR1 is SGDLS and CDR2 is YYNGEE. CDR3 sequence: CASSVAGLNTEAFF. The CDR3 DNA is TGTGCCAGCAGCGTAGCCGGTTTGAACACTGAAGCTTTCTTT.

This clone was counted between two and nine times. The V and J genes are TRBV19 and TRBJ1-2; a weak D match, TRBD1 (6 bases). This CDR3 has 12 residues. The V gene's germline CDR1 is LNHDA and CDR2 SQIVND (reference sequence). V shed 6 bases and J shed 9 bases, with 14 bases lying between them. The CDR3 loop reads CASSTSTGSYTF. The CDR3 DNA follows: TGTGCCAGTAGCACATCGACAGGAAGCTACACCTTC.

The chain employs TRBV14 and TRBJ2-5, with D maybe TRBD1 (5 bases). This CDR3 is 14 amino acids long. V was shortened by 1 base and J by 5 bases, with 11 bases between the two germline ends. In germline, CDR1 is SGHDN, CDR2 FVKESK. CDR3 nucleotide sequence: TGTGCCAGCAGCCAAGTCTCAGGGATGGAGACCCAGTACTTC. It encodes CASSQVSGMETQYF.

This clone has a handful of counts. The gene calls are TRBV4-3 and TRBJ2-7; D is perhaps TRBD2 (5 bases). The germline V gene has CDR1 LGHNA and CDR2 YSLEER. Trimming cost V 0 bases and J 6 bases, with 9 bases left between them. The CDR3 has 13 amino acids. The CDR3 DNA is TGCGCCAGCAGCCAAGAACTAGAGTTCGAGCAGTACTTC. It yields the protein CASSQELEFEQYF.